The 25 T cell receptor beta chains in this list originate from one sample, sequenced in a study of blood T cell repertoires in COVID-19. Profiling relied on immunoSEQ multiplex PCR, and the TCRdb table lists in-frame clones only, not all of them. The sample lists a few hundred thousand clones; around 87% were seen once. The source material was peripheral blood. The origin of the receptors is a woman younger than 45 who had recovered from COVID-19.

This clone has just one count. The chain has TRBV5-1 and TRBJ1-2, with no clear D. Germline assignment: CDR1 SGHRS and CDR2 YFSETQ. The CDR3 covers 15 residues. Between the trimmed V and J ends, which lost 2 bases and 2 bases, there was a span of 13 bases. The CDR3: CASSFRSQANYGYTF. The CDR3 coding sequence is TGCGCCAGCAGCTTTAGGTCGCAGGCAAACTATGGCTACACCTTC. Complete variable domain (other parts from reference TRBV5-1 and TRBJ1-2): KAGVTQTPRYLIKTRGQQVTLSCSPISGHRSVSWYQQTPGQGLQFLFEYFSETQRNKGNFPGRFSGRQFSNSRSEMNVSTLELGDSALYLCASSFRSQANYGYTFGSGTRLTVV.

The rearrangement uses TRBV6-4 and TRBJ2-1; TRBD1 matches 8 bases. CDR1 and CDR2 from the germline V gene are MRHNA and SNTAGT. Trimming took 6 bases from V and 10 from J; bases not matched to a gene: 8. The CDR3 is 13 amino acids. This CDR3 is CASSYDRGREQFF. CDR3 sequence (DNA): TGTGCCAGCAGCTATGACAGGGGTCGGGAGCAGTTCTTC.

The V and J genes are TRBV2 and TRBJ2-7; 10 bases are shared with TRBD1. With 6 bases clipped from V and 4 bases from J, the junction kept 6 bases outside the gene matches. Germline CDR1 reads SNHLY; CDR2 reads FYNNEI. The CDR3 is 14 residues long. CDR3 protein: CASRTGQGVYEQYF. As DNA, the CDR3 is TGTGCCAGCAGGACCGGACAGGGGGTATACGAGCAGTACTTC.

The J gene is TRBJ1-4, the V gene TRBV5-6, with unresolved D. V gave up 4 bases and J gave up 1 base, with 14 bases separating them. Germline lookup yields CDR1 SGHDT and CDR2 YYEEEE. This CDR3 comprises 16 residues. The CDR3, as DNA: TGTGCCAGCAGCCGAAGTATCCGGGGAACTAATGAAAAACTGTTTTTT. Amino acids: CASSRSIRGTNEKLFF.

This chain uses TRBV27 with TRBJ2-5; TRBD2 aligns across 8 bases. The CDR3 loop spans 15 amino acids. V lost 5 bases and J lost 2; bases outside the gene matches: 7. Per germline, CDR1 MNHEY and CDR2 SMNVEV (reference sequence). CDR3 in DNA: TGTGCCAGCAGTCAGTTTACTAGCGGACAAGAGACCCAGTACTTC. This sequence encodes CASSQFTSGQETQYF.

V and J are TRBV28 and TRBJ2-3, with D maybe TRBD2 (5 bases). The length of the CDR3 is 15 residues. Trimming removed 6 bases from V and 4 bases from J, with 17 bases in between. Germline CDR1 and CDR2: MDHEN and SYDVKM. The CDR3 nucleotides read TGTGCCAGCAGCACTAGAACCGGACCACCAGATACGCAGTATTTT. Its protein is CASSTRTGPPDTQYF.

The chain couples TRBV29-1 to TRBJ1-5; a possible D gene is TRBD1 (6 bases). Germline values: CDR1 SQVTM, CDR2 ANQGSEA. The CDR3 totals 16 residues. V was cut by 6 bases and J by 1 base, with 19 bases left in between. CDR3 nucleotides: TGCAGCGTGGGGGGGGCAGGGGCGGGCAGCAATCAGCCCCAGCATTTT. As protein: CSVGGAGAGSNQPQHF.

This clone came up once. The chain couples TRBV7-2 to TRBJ2-1; D possibly corresponds to TRBD2 (5 bases). Trimming took off 4 bases at V and 4 bases at J, with 17 bases between the two ends. The length of the CDR3 is 16 residues. Germline V CDR1 and CDR2: SGHTA, FQGNSA. Here the CDR3 DNA reads TGTGCCAGCAGCTCCCGAACGGGGTCGTATTACAATGAGCAGTTCTTC. This translates into CASSSRTGSYYNEQFF.

The V gene is TRBV24-1, the J gene TRBJ2-1; 8 bases line up with TRBD1. The germline CDR1 and CDR2 sequences are KGHDR and SFDVKD. With 3 bases clipped from V and 0 bases from J, the junction kept 0 bases outside the gene matches. This CDR3 spans 15 amino acids. CDR3 nucleotides: TGTGCCACCAGTGATGGGACAGGCTCCTACAATGAGCAGTTCTTC. Amino acids: CATSDGTGSYNEQFF.

The chain links TRBV28 to TRBJ2-7, with 9 bases that match TRBD1. Looked up from germline, CDR1 is MDHEN and CDR2 is SYDVKM. This CDR3 is built from 13 residues. After removal of 11 bases from V and 5 bases from J, the junction contained 10 bases not matched to a gene. CDR3 nucleotide sequence: TGTGCCTGCTACCCGGGACAGGGACACGAGCAGTACTTC. Encoded protein: CACYPGQGHEQYF.

The rearrangement uses TRBV12-5 and TRBJ1-5; 8 nucleotides line up with TRBD1. With V trimmed by 1 base and J by 6 bases, 5 bases remained unmatched. This CDR3 is built from 15 residues. Looked up from germline, CDR1 is LGHNT and CDR2 is FRNRAP. CDR3 protein: CASGLAQGATQPQHF. In DNA, the CDR3 is TGTGCTAGTGGTTTGGCGCAGGGGGCTACTCAGCCCCAGCATTTT.

This sequence joins TRBV20-1 and TRBJ1-1; D remains ambiguous. The germline V gene encodes CDR1 DFQATT and CDR2 SNEGSKA (reference sequence). The CDR3 consists of 11 residues. V was shortened by 5 bases and J by 5 bases, with 9 bases between the two germline ends. The CDR3 nucleotides read TGCAGTGCTGACGTCGGGACTGAAGCTTTCTTT. Its translation is CSADVGTEAFF.

This chain joins TRBV7-2 and TRBJ2-1, with D possibly TRBD2 on 6 matching bases. The germline gives CDR1 SGHTA, CDR2 FQGNSA. The CDR3 runs 12 residues. V dropped 1 base and J dropped 15 bases, with 13 bases sitting between them. CDR3 DNA: TGTGCCAGCAGCTTAGAGGAACTAGCCCTGTTCTTC. Translating it yields CASSLEELALFF.

The V gene is TRBV7-6, the J gene TRBJ1-1, with D uncertain. The ends were cut back, 5 bases at V and 9 bases at J, with 7 bases in the middle. Germline V gene lookup returns CDR1 SGHVS and CDR2 FNYEAQ. CDR3 length equals 10 residues. The CDR3 reads CASSGEKAFF. CDR3 coding DNA: TGTGCCAGCAGCGGAGAGAAAGCTTTCTTT.

The V and J genes are TRBV4-1 and TRBJ2-2; 9 positions match TRBD2. The junction had 9 bases not matched to a gene; V was cut back by 3 bases and J by 4 bases. The CDR3 length is 17 residues. CDR1 MGHRA and CDR2 YSYEKL come from the germline V gene. In nucleotides, the CDR3 is TGCGCCAGCAGCCAGGGAGTGCGGGAGGGCCTCACCGGGGAGCTGTTTTTT. Amino acid sequence: CASSQGVREGLTGELFF.

The chain recombines TRBV10-3 with TRBJ2-5; 11 bases are a match to TRBD1. Germline V gene data show CDR1 as ENHRY and CDR2 as SYGVKD. Trimming cost V 6 bases and J 1 base; bases outside gene matches: 4. The CDR3 runs to 15 residues. CDR3 DNA sequence: TGTGCCATCAGCTTGGGACAGGGGGTCCAAGAGACCCAGTACTTC. This encodes CAISLGQGVQETQYF.

This clone was observed a few times. The chain has TRBV5-6 and TRBJ1-2; D possibly corresponds to TRBD1 (6 bases). The CDR3 has 13 amino acids. Germline V gene data show CDR1 as SGHDT and CDR2 as YYEEEE. Deletions cut 4 bases from V and 3 bases from J, with 10 bases between. The CDR3 DNA sequence: TGTGCCAGCAGCCGGGACAAGGACTATGGCTACACCTTC. Translating it yields CASSRDKDYGYTF.

The CDR3 sequence: CAWSVPNRGPRETQYF. In DNA form, the CDR3 reads TGTGCCTGGAGTGTACCGAACAGGGGGCCGAGGGAGACCCAGTACTTC. The chain combines TRBV30 with TRBJ2-5; 9 bases map to TRBD1. Trimming cost V 0 bases and J 5 bases; bases outside gene matches: 10. Germline CDR1 GTSNPN, CDR2 SVGIG (reference sequence). This CDR3 comprises 16 residues.

As concerns this clone: Distinct nucleotide sequences in the sample also encode this CDR3. The V and J genes are TRBV18 and TRBJ2-5; 9 positions match TRBD1. V lost 3 bases and J lost 5; bases outside the gene matches: 7. This CDR3 comprises 15 residues. Germline CDR1 KGHSH, CDR2 LQKENI. In DNA, the CDR3 is TGTGCCAGCTCACCCGGACAGGGGTCGAGGGAGACCCAGTACTTC. It encodes CASSPGQGSRETQYF.

The chain is built from TRBV5-6 and TRBJ2-7, with 8 bases fitting TRBD1. With 6 bases clipped from V and 2 bases from J, the junction kept 7 bases outside the gene matches. In germline, CDR1 is SGHDT, CDR2 YYEEEE. CDR3 length: 14 residues. The CDR3 is CASIQGQGTYEQYF. The CDR3 DNA reads TGTGCCAGCATCCAAGGACAGGGAACCTACGAGCAGTACTTC.

J is TRBJ2-4 and V is TRBV11-3, with D hard to call. The CDR3 spans 18 residues. V was pared by 1 base and J by 2 bases, with 18 bases between. Germline V gene lookup returns CDR1 SGHNT and CDR2 YENEEA. CDR3 DNA sequence: TGTGCCAGCAGCTTAGTCTTTAGCTGGTGGCTACCCAAAAACATTCAGTACTTC. Amino acid sequence: CASSLVFSWWLPKNIQYF. The whole variable domain, filled in from reference TRBV11-3 and TRBJ2-4, reads EAGVVQSPRYKIIEKKQPVAFWCNPISGHNTLYWYLQNLGQGPELLIRYENEEAVDDSQLPKDRFSAERLKGVDSTLKIQPAELGDSAVYLCASSLVFSWWLPKNIQYFGAGTRLSVL.

This clone was picked up a small number of times. This chain links TRBV6-4 with TRBJ2-2, with a possible D match to TRBD2 (6 bases). This CDR3 has 14 amino acids. V shed 5 bases and J shed 4 bases, with 11 bases lying between them. Germline V gives CDR1 MRHNA, CDR2 SNTAGT. The CDR3 region is CASSRSGGTGELFF. In DNA, the CDR3 is TGTGCCAGCAGTAGATCCGGGGGCACCGGGGAGCTGTTTTTT.

J is TRBJ1-5 and V is TRBV3-1 (or the pseudogene TRBV3-2), with 7 bases lining up with TRBD1. This CDR3 spans 14 amino acids. Unmatched junction bases numbered 3, after V lost 0 bases and J lost 7 bases. Germline V gene data show CDR1 as LGHDT and CDR2 as YNNKEL (reference sequence). For the CDR3, the DNA is TGTGCCAGCAGCCAAGACGCAGGGGGACAGCCCCAGCATTTT. Translating it yields CASSQDAGGQPQHF.

The V and J genes are TRBV5-5 and TRBJ1-2; tentative D call: TRBD1 (5 bases). Germline V gene sequence: CDR1 SGHKS, CDR2 YYEKEE (reference sequence). V lost 0 bases and J lost 6, with 12 bases in between. The CDR3 spans 14 residues. CDR3 loop: CASSLEGRRDGYTF. The CDR3 DNA reads as TGTGCCAGCAGCTTGGAGGGGAGGAGGGATGGCTACACCTTC.

As regards this clone: Other nucleotide sequences in the sample specify the same CDR3. The chain combines TRBV6-5 with TRBJ1-2, with a weak D call TRBD1 (6 bases). CDR3 length equals 14 residues. V dropped 0 bases and J dropped 2 bases, with 7 bases sitting between them. From germline, CDR1 is MNHEY and CDR2 SVGAGI. CDR3: CASSYSTGNYGYTF. The CDR3 coding sequence is TGTGCCAGCAGTTACTCCACAGGGAACTATGGCTACACCTTC.